This record covers a single T cell receptor (beta chain). Its antigen is currently unknown. With a much larger clone just one base away, this may be a read error. Germline CDR1 SEHNR, CDR2 FQNEAQ (reference sequence). This CDR3 comprises 15 residues. Losses at the gene ends were 5 bases for V and 4 bases for J; bases not matched to a gene: 6. The sample originates from a study of blood T cells in healthy people across ages. Study summary: The template switching approach captured approximately one barcoded beta molecule for every two T cells.

With a J-beta primer mix and a sample-barcoded 5' primer, a second PCR ran roughly 6 to 12 cycles. TCRdb itself ran the 5' RACE reads through MiXCR, one entry per CDR3 protein. The table records about 800,000 distinct CDR3 sequences, 46% of them present only once. Total RNA was isolated from each sample in quantities of at least 6 micrograms. Overall study results and limits: Relative to aged donors, long-lived donors carried more naive CD4+ cells and displayed higher diversity. Older age coincided with a roughly linear decline in TCR beta diversity per million T cells.

This chain connects TRBV7-9 to TRBJ2-3; 10 nucleotides align to TRBD1. This sequence originates from a man aged 80 or over in good health. Material: blood. CDR3: CASSHGTGDADTQYF. For the CDR3, the DNA is TGTGCCAGCAGCCACGGGACAGGGGACGCAGATACGCAGTATTTT.